Below, 9 T cell receptor beta chains from the same sample are listed, as sequenced in a study of T cell changes during pregnancy in multiple sclerosis. TCRdb's table, derived via immunoSEQ multiplex PCR, lists solely in-frame clones and lacks some. The data contain over 100,000 clones, 92% of them singletons. The sample consisted of peripheral blood, taken in the third trimester of pregnancy. All receptors derive from a female donor with multiple sclerosis, enrolled in a pregnancy study.

The genes are TRBV19 and TRBJ1-1, with a tentative D call TRBD1 (6 bases). This CDR3 is built from 16 residues. V was clipped by 1 base and J by 3 bases, with 15 bases between them. Germline CDR1 LNHDA, CDR2 SQIVND (reference sequence). The DNA of the CDR3 is TGTGCCAGTAGTATAGTACACAGGGCAGGTGACACTGAAGCTTTCTTT. Translated, it gives CASSIVHRAGDTEAFF.

This chain joins TRBV19 and TRBJ2-3; D possibly corresponds to TRBD2 (5 bases). Germline values: CDR1 LNHDA, CDR2 SQIVND (reference sequence). The CDR3 is 13 amino acids. Between the trimmed V and J ends, which lost 4 bases and 4 bases, there was a span of 9 bases. The CDR3 sequence: CASSKGVSDTQYF. DNA for the CDR3: TGTGCCAGTAGTAAGGGAGTCTCAGATACGCAGTATTTT.

The chain couples TRBV7-3 to TRBJ2-2, with 7 bases fitting TRBD1. V lost 6 bases to trimming and J lost 5 bases; unmatched junction nucleotides: 3. The germline V gene encodes CDR1 SGHTA and CDR2 FQGTGA. The CDR3 extends over 13 amino acids. The CDR3 DNA is TGTGCCAGCAGGCCGACAGGGACCGGGGAGCTGTTTTTT. Protein product: CASRPTGTGELFF.

DNA for the CDR3: TGTGCCAGCAGCTTGGACAGGGTACGGGCAGATACGCAGTATTTT. Translating gives CASSLDRVRADTQYF. The rearrangement links TRBV5-4 to TRBJ2-3; maybe TRBD1 (6 bases). Germline assignment: CDR1 SGHNT and CDR2 YYREEE (reference sequence). This CDR3 comprises 15 residues. V was pared by 0 bases and J by 4 bases, with 12 bases between.

This chain joins TRBV6-4 and TRBJ2-3; 10 positions match TRBD2. Germline-derived CDR1 and CDR2 are MRHNA and SNTAGT. This CDR3 comprises 15 residues. J was trimmed by 3 bases and V by 3 bases; bases with no gene match: 3. Written as DNA, the CDR3 is TGTGCCAGCAGTGAAGCGGGAGGGCCAACAGATACGCAGTATTTT. Its translation: CASSEAGGPTDTQYF.

This chain joins TRBV11-1 and TRBJ1-1, with 11 positions matching TRBD1. This CDR3 comprises 17 residues. The germline CDR1 and CDR2 sequences are SGHAT and FQDESV (reference sequence). The V gene end was trimmed by 3 bases and the J gene end by 1 base; junction bases not matched to a gene: 7. CDR3 DNA: TGTGCCAGCAGCTTCGGACAGGGGGCTTCAGCGAACACTGAAGCTTTCTTT. Its protein is CASSFGQGASANTEAFF.

The V gene is TRBV5-6, the J gene TRBJ2-1; unclear D gene. V lost 1 base and J lost 4, with 9 bases in between. This CDR3 region has 14 residues. Per germline, CDR1 SGHDT and CDR2 YYEEEE. The CDR3 sequence is CASSLIDGYNEQFF. The CDR3 nucleotides are TGTGCCAGCAGCTTGATAGACGGGTACAATGAGCAGTTCTTC.

V and J are TRBV18 and TRBJ2-2; 8 bases are shared with TRBD2. The CDR3 runs to 17 residues. The trim removed 3 bases at V and 3 bases at J, leaving 9 bases unmatched. CDR1 is KGHSH and CDR2 is LQKENI in the germline V gene. The CDR3: CASSPLPGLADTGELFF. In DNA form, the CDR3 reads TGTGCCAGCTCACCCCTGCCAGGACTAGCCGACACCGGGGAGCTGTTTTTT.

V and J are TRBV7-2 and TRBJ1-2, with D maybe TRBD1 (5 bases). V dropped 4 bases and J dropped 2 bases, with 17 bases sitting between them. The CDR3 loop spans 16 amino acids. The V gene's germline CDR1 is SGHTA and CDR2 FQGNSA. The CDR3 here is CASSSGGTDSNYGYTF. The CDR3 DNA sequence: TGTGCCAGCAGCTCCGGGGGGACCGATTCCAACTATGGCTACACCTTC.